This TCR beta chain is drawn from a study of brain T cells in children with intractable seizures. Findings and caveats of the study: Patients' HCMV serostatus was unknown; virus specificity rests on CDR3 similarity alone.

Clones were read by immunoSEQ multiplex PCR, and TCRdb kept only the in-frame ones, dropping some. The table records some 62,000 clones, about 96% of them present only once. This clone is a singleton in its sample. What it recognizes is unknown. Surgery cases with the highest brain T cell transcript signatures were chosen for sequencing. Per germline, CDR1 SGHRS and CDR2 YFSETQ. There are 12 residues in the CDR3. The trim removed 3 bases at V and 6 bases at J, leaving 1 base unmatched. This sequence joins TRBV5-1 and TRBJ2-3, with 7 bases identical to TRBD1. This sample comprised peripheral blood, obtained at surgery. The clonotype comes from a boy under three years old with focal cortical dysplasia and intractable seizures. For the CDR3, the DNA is TGCGCCAGCAGCTGGGGACAGGATACGCAGTATTTT. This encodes CASSWGQDTQYF.